The 27 T cell receptor beta chains below were found in one sample sequenced in a study of blood T cell repertoires in COVID-19. Only in-frame clones appear in the TCRdb table, and some are missing; sequencing was by immunoSEQ multiplex PCR. The data contain fewer than 250,000 clones, around four fifths of them singletons. Source material: peripheral blood. These receptors were collected from a woman aged 55 to 70 with active or convalescent COVID-19.

The chain has TRBV19 and TRBJ1-4, with D unclear. Germline lookup yields CDR1 LNHDA and CDR2 SQIVND (reference sequence). This CDR3 is built from 13 residues. Between the trimmed V and J ends, which lost 5 bases and 3 bases, there was a span of 7 bases. The CDR3 region has the DNA TGTGCCAGTAGTCGGAGTTCTAATGAAAAACTGTTTTTT. It codes for CASSRSSNEKLFF.

This clone appeared once. This chain joins TRBV20-1 and TRBJ2-1; TRBD2 is a possible D gene (6 bases). The germline CDR1 and CDR2 sequences are DFQATT and SNEGSKA (reference sequence). Trimming pared 3 bases from V and 7 bases from J, leaving 19 bases between. CDR3 size: 15 residues. CDR3 sequence (DNA): TGCAGTGCTAGTAGAAGGAGCGGGTTACCGAATGAGCAGTTCTTC. It translates to CSASRRSGLPNEQFF.

V and J are TRBV28 and TRBJ2-7; perhaps TRBD2 as D (5 bases). Germline CDR1 reads MDHEN; CDR2 reads SYDVKM. V was pared by 5 bases and J by 7 bases, with 15 bases between. There are 13 residues in the CDR3. The chain's CDR3 is CASSPPAGGEQYV. CDR3 coding DNA: TGTGCCAGCAGTCCCCCGGCGGGTGGAGAGCAGTACGTC.

In DNA form, the CDR3 reads TGTGCCATCAGTGGAGATACAGGGGGCTACACTGAAGCTTTCTTT. This codes for CAISGDTGGYTEAFF. The rearrangement uses TRBV10-3 and TRBJ1-1; 9 bases line up with TRBD1. CDR1 is ENHRY and CDR2 is SYGVKD in the germline V gene. Trimming cost V 4 bases and J 3 bases; bases outside gene matches: 6. The CDR3 extends over 15 amino acids.

The chain has TRBV24-1 and TRBJ2-1; perhaps TRBD1 as D (6 bases). Trimming removed 3 bases at V and 6 bases at J, with 11 bases between. CDR1 is KGHDR and CDR2 is SFDVKD in the germline V gene. CDR3 length equals 14 residues. In DNA form, the CDR3 reads TGTGCCACCAGTGATCCACTACAGGGCAATGAGCAGTTCTTC. Protein: CATSDPLQGNEQFF.

This CDR3 is CASSYTQSTDTQYF. CDR3 nucleotides: TGTGCCAGCAGTTACACCCAGAGCACAGATACGCAGTATTTT. The J gene is TRBJ2-3, the V gene TRBV6-6; no clear D gene. Trimming shortened V by 2 bases and J by 0 bases, and 6 bases separated the two germline ends. CDR3 size: 14 residues. CDR1 MNHNY and CDR2 SVGAGI come from the germline V gene (reference sequence).

The chain combines TRBV10-3 with TRBJ2-3; 10 bases match TRBD2. Germline V gene sequence: CDR1 ENHRY, CDR2 SYGVKD. Trimming removed 6 bases from V and 1 base from J; junction bases left unmatched: 4. The CDR3 runs to 15 residues. DNA for the CDR3: TGTGCCATCAGCCCTAGCGGGGGCCGCACAGATACGCAGTATTTT. Protein product: CAISPSGGRTDTQYF.

This sequence joins TRBV5-1 and TRBJ1-4; a weak D match, TRBD1 (6 bases). Looked up from germline, CDR1 is SGHRS and CDR2 is YFSETQ. Trimming removed 0 bases from V and 6 bases from J, with 27 bases in between. The length of the CDR3 is 20 residues. CDR3 DNA: TGCGCCAGCAGCTTGGATCCCCGAGGGGGACCCGCCCAAGGGTATGAAAAACTGTTTTTT. This gives the protein CASSLDPRGGPAQGYEKLFF.

The chain has TRBV14 and TRBJ1-6; 10 nucleotides agree with TRBD1. Trimming at V came to 2 bases and at J to 6 bases, leaving 10 bases not matched to a gene. Germline loops: CDR1 SGHDN, CDR2 FVKESK. The CDR3 has 18 amino acids. CDR3 sequence (DNA): TGTGCCAGCAGCCAACCCCGGGACAGGGGCTTCCTTAATTCACCCCTCCACTTT. Amino acids: CASSQPRDRGFLNSPLHF.

V gene TRBV5-6 combines with J gene TRBJ2-7; 7 bases match TRBD1. From germline, CDR1 is SGHDT and CDR2 YYEEEE. This CDR3 comprises 16 residues. V shed 0 bases, J shed 0 bases, and the junction held 6 bases outside the gene matches. The CDR3 nucleotides are TGTGCCAGCAGCTTGGCGGGACAGATGCTCTCCTACGAGCAGTACTTC. Protein: CASSLAGQMLSYEQYF.

This rearrangement joins TRBV4-1 to TRBJ2-3; possibly TRBD1 for D (6 bases). The V end was cut by 3 bases, the J end by 4 bases, with 8 bases between. The CDR3 is made up of 13 amino acids. The germline V gene has CDR1 MGHRA and CDR2 YSYEKL. Here the CDR3 reads CASSQQGSDTQYF. The CDR3 DNA is TGCGCCAGCAGCCAGCAGGGGTCAGATACGCAGTATTTT.

This clone was found a few times. Other DNA sequences in this specimen translate into the identical CDR3. The chain is built from TRBV29-1 and TRBJ1-1; TRBD1 might be the D (6 bases). Germline CDR1 is SQVTM and CDR2 is ANQGSEA. V dropped 6 bases and J dropped 5 bases, with 10 bases sitting between them. This CDR3 region has 11 residues. DNA of the CDR3: TGCAGCGTCCTCAGGGGAACTGAAGCTTTCTTT. The encoded protein is CSVLRGTEAFF.

The rearrangement uses TRBV15 and TRBJ2-3; 10 bases fit TRBD2. The CDR3 covers 22 residues. Germline V gives CDR1 LNHNV, CDR2 YYDKDF (reference sequence). The V gene end was trimmed by 0 bases and the J gene end by 2 bases; junction bases not matched to a gene: 20. The CDR3 loop reads CATSRDRWLAGAQRYFTDTQYF. The CDR3 region has the DNA TGTGCCACCAGCAGAGATCGGTGGCTAGCGGGGGCCCAACGATACTTCACAGATACGCAGTATTTT.

The genes are TRBV27 and TRBJ1-6; D possibly corresponds to TRBD1 (6 bases). The V end lost 7 bases, the J end lost 5 bases, and 12 bases lay between the germline ends. This CDR3 has 14 amino acids. The V gene's germline CDR1 is MNHEY and CDR2 SMNVEV (reference sequence). CDR3 protein: CASTPGGNNSPLHF. The CDR3 region has the DNA TGTGCCAGCACCCCTGGGGGCAATAATTCACCCCTCCACTTT.

The CDR3 DNA reads as TGTGCCAGCAGCTTCACCTCCGGGACAGGGCGGTATGGCTACACCTTC. Translation: CASSFTSGTGRYGYTF. The V and J genes are TRBV7-8 and TRBJ1-2, with 9 bases matching TRBD1. Looked up from germline, CDR1 is SGHVS and CDR2 is FQNEAQ. CDR3 length: 16 amino acids. Germline trimming cut 3 bases from V and 5 bases from J; bases unmatched to any gene: 10.

V and J are TRBV11-2 and TRBJ1-1; TRBD1 is a possible D gene (6 bases). CDR3 length: 15 residues. V dropped 4 bases and J dropped 7 bases, with 19 bases sitting between them. Germline V gene lookup returns CDR1 SGHAT and CDR2 FQNNGV. Written as DNA, the CDR3 is TGTGCCAGCAGCTCCCCCCGGACAGCCAGTATTGAAGCTTTCTTT. Translated: CASSSPRTASIEAFF.

The chain links TRBV19 to TRBJ2-1, with no clear D. V lost 4 bases and J lost 1, with 17 bases in between. The CDR3 runs to 17 residues. Germline assignment: CDR1 LNHDA and CDR2 SQIVND (reference sequence). The chain's CDR3 is CASSSEQVALSYNEQFF. DNA of the CDR3: TGTGCCAGTAGTAGCGAGCAGGTGGCCCTTTCCTACAATGAGCAGTTCTTC.

CDR3 nucleotide sequence: TGTGCCAGCACCCAGAGGGTGCTCACCGGGGAGCTGTTTTTT. Its protein is CASTQRVLTGELFF. The chain uses TRBV28 and TRBJ2-2, with a tentative D call TRBD2 (5 bases). CDR3 length: 14 residues. Germline CDR1 and CDR2: MDHEN and SYDVKM. V was shortened by 7 bases and J by 4 bases, with 13 bases between the two germline ends.

This rearrangement joins TRBV28 to TRBJ1-6; D ambiguous. Germline CDR1 MDHEN, CDR2 SYDVKM. Trimming stripped 7 bases from V and 5 bases from J, with 9 bases between. The CDR3 sequence is 13 residues long. CDR3 coding DNA: TGTGCCAGCACCACTGTTAATAATTCACCCCTCCACTTT. This translates into CASTTVNNSPLHF.

The chain employs TRBV4-1 and TRBJ1-1; D is possibly TRBD1 (5 bases). The CDR3 sequence is 15 residues long. The V gene's germline CDR1 is MGHRA and CDR2 YSYEKL. The V gene lost 4 bases and the J gene lost 0 bases, with 12 bases spanning the gap. The CDR3 region is CASSRGQGMNTEAFF. For the CDR3, the DNA is TGCGCCAGCAGCCGAGGACAAGGTATGAACACTGAAGCTTTCTTT.

A word on this clone: Different DNA sequences within this sample yield the same CDR3. The chain joins TRBV2 to TRBJ1-6, with D tentatively TRBD1 (6 bases). Trimming left V 2 bases short and J 7 bases short, with 12 bases between. This CDR3 region has 15 residues. Germline-derived CDR1 and CDR2 are SNHLY and FYNNEI. CDR3 in DNA: TGTGCCAGCAGTGAACGGGCAGGGGAGAATTCACCCCTCCACTTT. Protein sequence: CASSERAGENSPLHF.

This chain connects TRBV19 to TRBJ2-6; D is ambiguous. The CDR3 is 15 residues long. CDR1 is LNHDA, CDR2 SQIVND, per germline (reference sequence). Trimming removed 5 bases at V and 0 bases at J, with 8 bases between. The CDR3 protein is CASSPLLSGANVLTF. CDR3 nucleotides: TGTGCCAGTAGTCCCTTACTCTCTGGGGCCAACGTCCTGACTTTC.

The chain has TRBV29-1 and TRBJ2-3; 10 positions agree with TRBD2. CDR1 and CDR2 from the germline V gene are SQVTM and ANQGSEA. With 6 bases clipped from V and 5 bases from J, the junction kept 11 bases outside the gene matches. The CDR3 runs 15 residues. CDR3 in amino acids: CSVVKSGGAVDTQYF. Written as DNA, the CDR3 is TGCAGCGTCGTCAAAAGCGGGGGGGCGGTAGATACGCAGTATTTT.

The chain combines TRBV3-1 (or the pseudogene TRBV3-2) with TRBJ2-3; D may be TRBD2 (6 bases). The CDR3 spans 14 residues. Trimming cost V 0 bases and J 11 bases, with 15 bases left between them. The V gene's germline CDR1 is LGHDT and CDR2 YNNKEL (reference sequence). In nucleotides, the CDR3 is TGTGCCAGCAGCCAAGATCTTTTGGGGGGTAAGCAGTATTTT. As protein: CASSQDLLGGKQYF.

This rearrangement joins TRBV5-5 to TRBJ2-5; TRBD1 is a possible D gene (6 bases). V lost 5 bases and J 5 bases, leaving 16 bases between the germline ends. Germline loops: CDR1 SGHKS, CDR2 YYEKEE (reference sequence). This CDR3 has 14 amino acids. The CDR3 bases are TGTGCCAGCAGGGGCTTACAGGGTCGGGAGACCCAGTACTTC. This encodes CASRGLQGRETQYF. The full variable domain, with the rest looked up from reference TRBV5-5 and TRBJ2-5, is DAGVTQSPTHLIKTRGQQVTLRCSPISGHKSVSWYQQVLGQGPQFIFQYYEKEERGRGNFPDRFSARQFPNYSSELNVNALLLGDSALYLCASRGLQGRETQYFGPGTRLLVL.

The rearrangement joins TRBV25-1 to TRBJ1-1; no firm D call. V lost 10 bases, J lost 4 bases, and 13 bases lay in between. The CDR3 extends over 12 amino acids. Germline CDR1 and CDR2: MGHDK and SYGVNS. In DNA, the CDR3 is TGTGCCACCTCAAGGGAGGGCACTGAAGCTTTCTTT. This codes for CATSREGTEAFF.

CDR3: CASSFRLAGQETQYF. The CDR3 DNA sequence: TGTGCCAGCAGCTTCCGACTAGCGGGACAAGAGACCCAGTACTTC. V usage is TRBV7-8 and J usage is TRBJ2-5; TRBD2 agrees at 11 bases. Germline lookup yields CDR1 SGHVS and CDR2 FQNEAQ. The CDR3 length is 15 residues. With V trimmed by 3 bases and J by 2 bases, 2 bases remained unmatched.